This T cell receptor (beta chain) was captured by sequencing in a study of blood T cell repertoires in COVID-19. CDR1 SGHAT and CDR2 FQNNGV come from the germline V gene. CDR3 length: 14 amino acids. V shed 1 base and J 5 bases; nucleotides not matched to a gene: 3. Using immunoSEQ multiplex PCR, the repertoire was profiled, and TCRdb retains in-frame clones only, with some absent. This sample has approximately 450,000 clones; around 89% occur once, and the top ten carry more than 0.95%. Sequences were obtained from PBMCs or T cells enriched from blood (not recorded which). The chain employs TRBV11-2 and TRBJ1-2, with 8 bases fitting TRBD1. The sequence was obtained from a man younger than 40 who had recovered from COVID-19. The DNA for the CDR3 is TGTGCCAGCAGCTTAGGGCAGGGGGCTTATGGCTACACCTTC. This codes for CASSLGQGAYGYTF. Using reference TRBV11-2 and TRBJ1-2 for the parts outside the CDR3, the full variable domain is EAGVAQSPRYKIIEKRQSVAFWCNPISGHATLYWYQQILGQGPKLLIQFQNNGVVDDSQLPKDRFSAERLKGVDSTLKIQPAKLEDSAVYLCASSLGQGAYGYTFGSGTRLTVV.